Following are 27 T cell receptor beta chains from one sample sequenced in a study of blood T cell repertoires in COVID-19 (dated by TCRdb to 2020 to 2022). Receptor libraries were prepared by the immunoSEQ multiplex PCR assay. The immuneACCESS repertoire file appears here via TCRdb, limited to in-frame rearrangements. These files lack a portion of the clones; in checked studies, under half of the deficit traces to unresolved V genes, and the cause of the others is not known. This sample comprises roughly 4,900 clones, roughly two thirds of them detected only once. The ten biggest clones cover 37% of the sample. The sample comprised peripheral blood. The source of these receptors is a human donor in a cohort sampled during active COVID-19.

This clone was seen only a few times. The chain is built from TRBV20-1 and TRBJ2-3; TRBD2 might be the D (6 bases). V was clipped by 3 bases and J by 2 bases, with 9 bases between them. This CDR3 has 13 amino acids. In germline, CDR1 is DFQATT, CDR2 SNEGSKA (reference sequence). CDR3: CSASWGDTDTQYF. The CDR3 DNA is TGCAGTGCTAGTTGGGGGGACACAGATACGCAGTATTTT.

The CDR3 loop reads CASSDRRQLSNQPQHF. The CDR3 DNA follows: TGTGCCAGCAGTGACAGGAGACAGTTAAGCAATCAGCCCCAGCATTTT. The chain uses TRBV6-4 and TRBJ1-5, with TRBD1 as a possible D gene (5 bases). Trimming shortened V by 2 bases and J by 1 base, and 12 bases separated the two germline ends. The CDR3 extends over 16 amino acids. Germline assignment: CDR1 MRHNA and CDR2 SNTAGT.

This clone is classed as medium-sized. This chain joins TRBV5-4 and TRBJ2-6; D is possibly TRBD1 (5 bases). Germline V CDR1 and CDR2: SGHNT, YYREEE (reference sequence). This CDR3 contains 16 residues. Deletions cut 6 bases from V and 0 bases from J, with 13 bases between. DNA for the CDR3: TGTGCCAGCACGGGCAGGGTGAGCTCTGGGGCCAACGTCCTGACTTTC. Translated: CASTGRVSSGANVLTF.

In its sample, this clone was seen once. The rearrangement joins TRBV11-1 to TRBJ1-2; TRBD1 matches at 8 bases. V trimming: 3 bases; J trimming: 3 bases; junction bases outside the gene matches: 9. Germline CDR1 SGHAT, CDR2 FQDESV (reference sequence). This CDR3 comprises 16 residues. The CDR3 bases are TGTGCCAGCAGCTTGACCCCACAGGGGGGTGACTATGGCTACACCTTC. It encodes CASSLTPQGGDYGYTF.

This clone was seen more than once but under ten times. The V call is TRBV7-2, the J call TRBJ1-4; 8 bases align to TRBD1. J gave up 7 bases and V 5 bases, and 9 bases lay outside the gene matches. CDR1 SGHTA and CDR2 FQGNSA come from the germline V gene. CDR3 size: 15 residues. The DNA of the CDR3 is TGTGCCAGCAGCCTGAACAGGGGGAAAGGTGAAAAACTGTTTTTT. Its protein is CASSLNRGKGEKLFF.

The chain has TRBV28 and TRBJ1-2; no clear D gene. V lost 7 bases and J 8 bases, leaving 20 bases between the germline ends. This CDR3 spans 14 amino acids. Germline CDR1 reads MDHEN; CDR2 reads SYDVKM. The CDR3 protein is CASTRRSPAGGYTF. CDR3 DNA: TGTGCCAGCACCCGGAGGTCTCCCGCTGGCGGCTACACCTTC.

The chain carries TRBV7-3 and TRBJ2-7, with a possible D match to TRBD2 (7 bases). CDR3 length: 13 residues. Germline V gene sequence: CDR1 SGHTA, CDR2 FQGTGA. V was clipped by 5 bases and J by 2 bases, with 10 bases between them. The CDR3, as DNA: TGTGCCAGCAGCCCCGGGGGGCCCTACGAGCAGTACTTC. Translation gives CASSPGGPYEQYF.

Comments on this clone: Other DNA sequences in the sample encode the same CDR3. V and J are TRBV7-6 and TRBJ2-7, with 9 bases identical to TRBD1. The CDR3 runs to 15 residues. Losses at the gene ends were 5 bases for V and 5 bases for J; bases not matched to a gene: 10. The germline V gene encodes CDR1 SGHVS and CDR2 FNYEAQ. CDR3 residues: CASSLGTGKVHEQYF. The CDR3 DNA sequence: TGTGCCAGCAGCCTGGGGACAGGGAAAGTCCACGAGCAGTACTTC. Variable domain in full (rest from reference TRBV7-6 and TRBJ2-7): GAGVSQSPRYKVTKRGQDVALRCDPISGHVSLYWYRQALGQGPEFLTYFNYEAQQDKSGLPNDRFSAERPEGSISTLTIQRTEQRDSAMYRCASSLGTGKVHEQYFGPGTRLTVT.

The chain recombines TRBV2 with TRBJ2-7; D is uncertain. Trimming left V 8 bases short and J 1 base short, with 6 bases between. The CDR3 has 11 residues. Germline assignment: CDR1 SNHLY and CDR2 FYNNEI. The CDR3 protein is CASGLSYEQYF. CDR3 nucleotide sequence: TGTGCCAGCGGCCTTTCCTACGAGCAGTACTTC.

The chain joins TRBV20-1 to TRBJ2-7; TRBD1 agrees at 11 bases. The CDR3 runs to 15 residues. The V segment lost 3 bases and the J segment 4 bases; nucleotides outside the gene matches: 8. Germline assignment: CDR1 DFQATT and CDR2 SNEGSKA (reference sequence). CDR3 coding DNA: TGCAGTGCTAGTAACGATGGACAGGGGGCGTACGAGCAGTACTTC. This sequence encodes CSASNDGQGAYEQYF.

This chain links TRBV4-3 with TRBJ1-4, with D uncertain. The CDR3 loop spans 14 amino acids. Between the trimmed V and J ends, which lost 1 base and 3 bases, there was a span of 6 bases. CDR1 and CDR2 (germline): LGHNA, YSLEER. This chain's CDR3 is CASSQGLANEKLFF. CDR3 DNA: TGCGCCAGCAGCCAAGGGCTAGCTAATGAAAAACTGTTTTTT.

The rearrangement joins TRBV19 to TRBJ1-2, with D perhaps TRBD1 (6 bases). With 1 base removed from V and 1 base from J, the gap between germline ends came to 10 bases. The CDR3 consists of 15 residues. In germline, CDR1 is LNHDA, CDR2 SQIVND (reference sequence). The CDR3 DNA sequence: TGTGCCAGTAGTATAGTTGACAGGAATAACTATGGCTACACCTTC. Translated, it gives CASSIVDRNNYGYTF.

The chain combines TRBV7-3 with TRBJ2-2; 10 bases map to TRBD1. Germline V gene sequence: CDR1 SGHTA, CDR2 FQGTGA. The CDR3 is 15 amino acids. Trimming took 5 bases from V and 3 from J; bases not matched to a gene: 3. CDR3 DNA: TGTGCCAGCAGCCTCGGGACAGGGGACACCGGGGAGCTGTTTTTT. Protein product: CASSLGTGDTGELFF.

J is TRBJ2-5 and V is TRBV6-5; 9 positions agree with TRBD2. The CDR3 is made up of 15 amino acids. The V gene's germline CDR1 is MNHEY and CDR2 SVGAGI. With V trimmed by 6 bases and J by 0 bases, 5 bases remained unmatched. The CDR3: CASRPTSGDQETQYF. Here the CDR3 DNA reads TGTGCCAGCAGACCGACTAGCGGAGACCAAGAGACCCAGTACTTC.

This sequence joins TRBV7-9 and TRBJ1-4; 7 bases fit TRBD1. The CDR3 has 15 amino acids. The trim removed 3 bases at V and 1 base at J, leaving 2 bases unmatched. Germline CDR1 and CDR2: SEHNR and FQNEAQ (reference sequence). The CDR3 region has the DNA TGTGCCAGCAGCTTTGGGACAGTAACTAATGAAAAACTGTTTTTT. This codes for CASSFGTVTNEKLFF.

The V and J genes are TRBV6-5 and TRBJ1-2, with 8 bases identical to TRBD1. The CDR3 totals 16 residues. V lost 4 bases and J lost 0; bases outside the gene matches: 7. CDR1 is MNHEY, CDR2 SVGAGI, per germline. The CDR3 nucleotides are TGTGCCAGCAGTTCCGGACAGGGAAGGGCTAACTATGGCTACACCTTC. Translation: CASSSGQGRANYGYTF.

A few counts support this clone. The rearrangement links TRBV29-1 to TRBJ2-7; D might be TRBD1 (6 bases). This CDR3 contains 12 residues. Deletions cut 4 bases from V and 2 bases from J, with 9 bases between. CDR1 and CDR2 (germline): SQVTM, ANQGSEA. CDR3 sequence: CSVGTATYEQYF. The DNA of the CDR3 is TGCAGCGTTGGGACAGCGACCTACGAGCAGTACTTC.

The V and J genes are TRBV6-6 and TRBJ2-7; 7 nucleotides align to TRBD1. CDR1 MNHNY and CDR2 SVGAGI come from the germline V gene (reference sequence). This CDR3 is built from 14 residues. V was clipped by 2 bases and J by 9 bases; unmatched bases: 10. The CDR3 is CASSYGTDSTRQYF. The DNA of the CDR3 is TGTGCCAGCAGTTACGGGACAGACTCTACGAGGCAGTACTTC.

The chain carries TRBV19 and TRBJ1-5, with 8 bases identical to TRBD1. The junction had 4 bases not matched to a gene; V was cut back by 2 bases and J by 7 bases. In germline, CDR1 is LNHDA, CDR2 SQIVND (reference sequence). There are 14 residues in the CDR3. CDR3 sequence reads: CASSIRTGQQPQHF. The DNA for the CDR3 is TGTGCCAGTAGTATACGGACAGGGCAACAGCCCCAGCATTTT.

The chain is built from TRBV7-9 and TRBJ2-6, with D perhaps matching TRBD1 (7 bases). V was trimmed by 1 base and J by 4 bases, leaving 17 bases between them. The CDR3 consists of 18 residues. The germline gives CDR1 SEHNR, CDR2 FQNEAQ (reference sequence). DNA of the CDR3: TGTGCCAGCAGCTTAGTTGGGTGGAGGGGGCCGGGGGCCAACGTCCTGACTTTC. Translated, it gives CASSLVGWRGPGANVLTF.

The chain employs TRBV3-1 (or the pseudogene TRBV3-2) and TRBJ1-4; D gene ambiguous. There are 16 residues in the CDR3. CDR1 and CDR2 from the germline V gene are LGHDT and YNNKEL (reference sequence). Trimming left V 3 bases short and J 0 bases short, with 11 bases between. Written as DNA, the CDR3 is TGTGCCAGCAGCCAGCGTAGAGTCGCAACTAATGAAAAACTGTTTTTT. This codes for CASSQRRVATNEKLFF.

This clone came up once. The genes are TRBV4-1 and TRBJ1-4; TRBD1 aligns across 10 bases. CDR1 is MGHRA and CDR2 is YSYEKL in the germline V gene. The V segment lost 4 bases and the J segment 1 base; nucleotides outside the gene matches: 3. The CDR3 has 16 amino acids. The CDR3 region has the DNA TGCGCCAGCAGCCCCTGGACAGGGGGAACTAATGAAAAACTGTTTTTT. It yields the protein CASSPWTGGTNEKLFF.

The chain joins TRBV6-2 or TRBV6-3 to TRBJ1-1, with a tentative D call TRBD1 (5 bases). Trimming shortened V by 5 bases and J by 2 bases, and 12 bases separated the two germline ends. The CDR3 runs 14 residues. Germline assignment: CDR1 MNHEY and CDR2 SVGEGT. The CDR3 loop is CASSQTEINTEAFF. CDR3 coding DNA: TGTGCCAGCAGTCAGACAGAAATTAACACTGAAGCTTTCTTT.

The rearrangement uses TRBV6-5 and TRBJ1-5; a possible D gene is TRBD1 (6 bases). Germline loops: CDR1 MNHEY, CDR2 SVGAGI. Trimming shortened V by 5 bases and J by 6 bases, and 17 bases separated the two germline ends. CDR3 length: 15 residues. The CDR3 loop is CASSPLGGARQPQHF. The CDR3 region has the DNA TGTGCCAGCAGTCCCCTCGGGGGGGCCCGTCAGCCCCAGCATTTT.

This clone is judged medium-sized. V and J are TRBV11-1 and TRBJ1-1; D perhaps matches TRBD1 (6 bases). The CDR3 totals 13 residues. V was shortened by 5 bases and J by 6 bases, with 13 bases between the two germline ends. Per the germline V gene, CDR1 is SGHAT and CDR2 is FQDESV (reference sequence). The CDR3 DNA reads as TGTGCCAGCAGCCAAAACAGGGACGCTGAAGCTTTCTTT. Translated, it gives CASSQNRDAEAFF.

The gene calls are TRBV6-1 and TRBJ1-2; possibly TRBD1 for D (6 bases). With 2 bases removed from V and 4 bases from J, the gap between germline ends came to 14 bases. The V gene's germline CDR1 is MNHNS and CDR2 SASEGT. The CDR3 has 15 residues. The CDR3 reads CASSELLTGTYGYTF. Written as DNA, the CDR3 is TGTGCCAGCAGTGAACTACTAACAGGGACCTATGGCTACACCTTC.

The chain has TRBV4-1 and TRBJ1-2; possible D gene TRBD1, 6 bases. The CDR3 runs 19 residues. The V gene's germline CDR1 is MGHRA and CDR2 YSYEKL. V lost 0 bases to trimming and J lost 5 bases, with 25 bases between them. The CDR3 DNA is TGCGCCAGCAGCCAAGAGGGGATTTCGGGTACAGGGCCTTTTTATGGCTACACCTTC. It encodes CASSQEGISGTGPFYGYTF.